This TCR beta chain was observed in a study of early T cells in non-severe SARS-CoV-2 infection. This CDR3 has 11 amino acids. The ends were cut back, 1 base at V and 9 bases at J, with 9 bases in the middle. CDR1 and CDR2 (germline): DFQATT, SNEGSKA (reference sequence). This clonotype was counted many times. A single record per CDR3 protein comes from TCRdb applying MiXCR to the 5' RACE reads. Of around 62,000 distinct CDR3 sequences in the sample, more than 4% were seen once. Sequences were obtained from whole blood. The chain joins TRBV20-1 to TRBJ1-1; the D gene is possibly TRBD1 (5 bases). The clonotype comes from an adult who was a healthcare worker with PCR-confirmed SARS-CoV-2 infection or an uninfected control (not recorded which). Here the CDR3 reads CSARADSKAFF. CDR3 in DNA: TGCAGTGCTAGAGCAGACAGTAAAGCTTTCTTT.